This T cell receptor beta chain is drawn from a study of regulatory T cells in long-lasting Graves disease. Study overall: Antithyroid drugs had been taken under 3 months by newly diagnosed Graves' patients.

V lost 2 bases and J lost 8; bases outside the gene matches: 7. The CDR3 is 15 amino acids. Germline lookup yields CDR1 KGHSH and CDR2 LQKENI. This clonotype was counted between two and nine times. Assembly of TCR beta libraries relied on iRepertoire HTBI primers together with Arm-PCR of CDR3 regions. Via MiXCR, TCRdb re-called the multiplex PCR reads, giving one row per CDR3 protein. The sample has 370,000 or so distinct CDR3 sequences; around 15% are singletons. Time point of the sample: newly diagnosed GD, antithyroid drugs for less than 3 months. From RNA extracted from PBMCs, the TCR library was made. A volume of around 9.9 milliliters of peripheral blood was collected in EDTA tubes. The same specimen was also included in a second study, on T cells in Graves' hyperthyroidism and ophthalmopathy.

This sequence originates from a woman aged 18-35 years with Graves disease. Sequenced material: peripheral blood mononuclear cells (PBMCs), taken at new diagnosis, from a patient treated with antithyroid drugs. The J gene is TRBJ2-1, the V gene TRBV18; 9 bases fit TRBD1. In DNA form, the CDR3 reads TGTGCCAGCTCACCAGGGACAGGGAACTTTGATGAGCAGTTCTTC. The encoded protein is CASSPGTGNFDEQFF. The variable domain in full, with the rest retrieved from reference TRBV18 and TRBJ2-1, is NAGVMQNPRHLVRRRGQEARLRCSPMKGHSHVYWYRQLPEEGLKFMVYLQKENIIDESGMPKERFSAEFPKEGPSILRIQQVVRGDSAAYFCASSPGTGNFDEQFFGPGTRLTVL.